These 9 T cell receptor beta chains originate from one sample sequenced in a study of cytomegalovirus exposure and HLA in healthy donors. Primers for the PCR totalled 60 Vbeta and 13 Jbeta. Method: immunoSEQ multiplex PCR; TCRdb's copy keeps in-frame clones and lacks some. The sample shows about 150,000 clones, approximately 80% of them seen only once. Sequenced input: PBMCs. Receptor source: a woman between 35 and 50 years old in good health and CMV-seronegative.

This clone was seen once. The V call is TRBV2, the J call TRBJ2-5, with a weak D call TRBD1 (8 bases). Trimming stripped 10 bases from V and 4 bases from J, with 16 bases between. Germline CDR1 SNHLY, CDR2 FYNNEI. This CDR3 has 13 amino acids. CDR3 in DNA: TGTGCCACCTCGGACAGGGAGGGAGAGACCCAGTACTTC. The encoded protein is CATSDREGETQYF.

CDR3 nucleotide sequence: TGTGCCAGTAGTATATGGGCACTCCCGAACACCGGGGAGCTGTTTTTT. Protein product: CASSIWALPNTGELFF. The chain employs TRBV19 and TRBJ2-2; D unresolved. V lost 2 bases and J lost 0, with 10 bases in between. Germline V gene lookup returns CDR1 LNHDA and CDR2 SQIVND (reference sequence). The CDR3 is made up of 16 amino acids.

The genes are TRBV7-9 and TRBJ1-1; D might be TRBD1 (5 bases). V lost 3 bases to trimming and J lost 5 bases, with 16 bases between them. This CDR3 region has 15 residues. CDR1 is SEHNR, CDR2 FQNEAQ, per germline (reference sequence). CDR3 residues: CASSLVLGEGTEAFF. In DNA, the CDR3 is TGTGCCAGCAGCTTGGTACTAGGGGAGGGGACTGAAGCTTTCTTT.

V is TRBV10-2 and J is TRBJ2-5; TRBD1 agrees at 7 bases. There are 15 residues in the CDR3. Looked up from germline, CDR1 is WSHSY and CDR2 is SAAADI. V shed 4 bases and J 2 bases; nucleotides not matched to a gene: 7. DNA for the CDR3: TGCGCCAGCAGTGGACAGGGATTGGGGCAAGAGACCCAGTACTTC. Amino acid sequence: CASSGQGLGQETQYF.

The chain couples TRBV6-1 to TRBJ1-6; no clear D gene. The V gene lost 8 bases and the J gene lost 0 bases, with 11 bases spanning the gap. Per the germline V gene, CDR1 is MNHNS and CDR2 is SASEGT. This CDR3 is built from 15 residues. The CDR3 protein is CASSPPSSYNSPLHF. CDR3 DNA sequence: TGTGCCAGCTCCCCGCCGAGCTCCTATAATTCACCCCTCCACTTT.

The chain links TRBV6-5 to TRBJ2-7, with D possibly being TRBD2 (6 bases). The CDR3 totals 15 residues. Germline CDR1 and CDR2: MNHEY and SVGAGI. V lost 4 bases and J 2 bases, leaving 15 bases between the germline ends. CDR3: CASSSSGTGAYEQYF. CDR3 DNA: TGTGCCAGCAGTTCATCCGGGACTGGGGCCTACGAGCAGTACTTC.

This chain joins TRBV30 and TRBJ2-1; weak D call: TRBD2 (6 bases). Germline V gives CDR1 GTSNPN, CDR2 SVGIG (reference sequence). The CDR3 covers 11 residues. V was pared by 3 bases and J by 10 bases, with 10 bases between. CDR3 sequence reads: CAWSRGKEQFF. CDR3 nucleotide sequence: TGTGCCTGGAGCCGCGGGAAGGAGCAGTTCTTC.

The chain couples TRBV2 to TRBJ2-1, with 7 bases that match TRBD2. CDR1 and CDR2 from the germline V gene are SNHLY and FYNNEI. The V segment lost 7 bases and the J segment 6 bases; nucleotides outside the gene matches: 12. The CDR3 is made up of 15 amino acids. Written as DNA, the CDR3 is TGTGCCAGCATGGTTCCAGCGGGAACCCTCAATGAGCAGTTCTTC. As protein: CASMVPAGTLNEQFF.

The chain links TRBV9 to TRBJ2-3; 7 bases align to TRBD1. This CDR3 is 13 amino acids long. The germline gives CDR1 SGDLS, CDR2 YYNGEE. The trim removed 4 bases at V and 4 bases at J, leaving 3 bases unmatched. CDR3 bases: TGTGCCAGCAGCTCAGGGACAGCAGATACGCAGTATTTT. Translation: CASSSGTADTQYF.